These 27 T cell receptor beta chains were sequenced from one sample in a study of T cell clones after liver transplantation. Sequencing used immunoSEQ multiplex PCR; TCRdb keeps in-frame clones, though not all of them. The sample shows tens of thousands of clones, around 85% of them seen only once. Sequencing was performed on CD8+ T cells from blood, taken 12 months after liver transplant. These receptors all stem from a human patient who received a liver transplant. Some T cells may be provided by the graft donor.

The V and J genes are TRBV7-9 and TRBJ2-7; D not resolved. Germline CDR1 reads SEHNR; CDR2 reads FQNEAQ (reference sequence). The CDR3 has 13 amino acids. The germline V and J ends were trimmed by 6 bases and 0 bases, with 9 bases remaining between them. CDR3 sequence: CASRSISSYEQYF. CDR3 coding DNA: TGTGCCAGCAGGTCGATAAGCTCCTACGAGCAGTACTTC.

This rearrangement joins TRBV5-1 to TRBJ1-2; D might be TRBD1 (5 bases). Trimming removed 0 bases from V and 2 bases from J, with 8 bases in between. CDR1 and CDR2 (germline): SGHRS, YFSETQ. The CDR3 sequence is 14 residues long. The chain's CDR3 is CASSLGGDNYGYTF. CDR3 coding DNA: TGCGCCAGCAGCTTGGGAGGGGACAACTATGGCTACACCTTC.

The chain uses TRBV28 and TRBJ2-5, with 7 bases lining up with TRBD2. The CDR3 sequence is 16 residues long. After removal of 5 bases from V and 1 base from J, the junction contained 10 bases not matched to a gene. Germline V gene lookup returns CDR1 MDHEN and CDR2 SYDVKM. This CDR3 reads CASSPLHSGFQETQYF. The DNA for the CDR3 is TGTGCCAGCAGTCCCCTCCATAGCGGGTTCCAAGAGACCCAGTACTTC.

Only a few counts were recorded for this clone. This chain joins TRBV6-1 and TRBJ1-5, with 7 bases fitting TRBD1. CDR1 and CDR2 (germline): MNHNS, SASEGT. Germline trimming cut 7 bases from V and 6 bases from J; bases unmatched to any gene: 3. This CDR3 has 12 residues. The CDR3 spells CASTDRVQPQHF. The CDR3, as DNA: TGTGCCAGCACCGACAGGGTTCAGCCCCAGCATTTT.

The chain couples TRBV28 to TRBJ2-1; 12 positions match TRBD2. Per germline, CDR1 MDHEN and CDR2 SYDVKM. Losses at the gene ends were 5 bases for V and 8 bases for J; bases not matched to a gene: 10. This CDR3 has 16 amino acids. The CDR3 region is CASSALAGGFSHEQFF. The CDR3 region has the DNA TGTGCCAGCAGTGCTCTAGCGGGAGGGTTTTCCCATGAGCAGTTCTTC.

The rearrangement links TRBV10-3 to TRBJ2-2; TRBD1 aligns across 7 bases. V lost 3 bases, J lost 0 bases, and 7 bases stayed unmatched. The V gene's germline CDR1 is ENHRY and CDR2 SYGVKD. The CDR3 runs to 17 residues. The CDR3 region is CAISDGDSWANTGELFF. As DNA, the CDR3 is TGTGCCATCAGTGATGGGGACAGCTGGGCGAACACCGGGGAGCTGTTTTTT.

This clone was seen more than once but under ten times. The chain employs TRBV19 and TRBJ2-7; a weak D match, TRBD1 (5 bases). The CDR3 is 14 residues long. Between the trimmed V and J ends, which lost 1 base and 0 bases, there was a span of 7 bases. Germline CDR1 LNHDA, CDR2 SQIVND (reference sequence). The CDR3 DNA reads as TGTGCCAGTAGTATAGGGGGCAGCTCCTACGAGCAGTACTTC. This sequence encodes CASSIGGSSYEQYF.

The rearrangement links TRBV5-1 to TRBJ2-2; TRBD1 aligns across 8 bases. There are 20 residues in the CDR3. Losses at the gene ends were 3 bases for V and 4 bases for J; bases not matched to a gene: 20. Germline CDR1 is SGHRS and CDR2 is YFSETQ. The CDR3 sequence: CASSSFTLDREVPSTGELFF. For the CDR3, the DNA is TGCGCCAGCAGCTCGTTTACTCTGGACAGGGAAGTTCCGAGCACCGGGGAGCTGTTTTTT.

J is TRBJ2-1 and V is TRBV27; 9 bases fit TRBD1. There are 21 residues in the CDR3. V lost 6 bases and J lost 0; bases outside the gene matches: 21. Germline V CDR1 and CDR2: MNHEY, SMNVEV (reference sequence). CDR3 sequence reads: CASSPLRGGPQGASSYNEQFF. The CDR3 DNA is TGTGCCAGCAGCCCATTACGGGGTGGGCCACAGGGGGCGAGCTCCTACAATGAGCAGTTCTTC.

This clone came up once. This chain uses TRBV28 with TRBJ2-5; TRBD1 aligns across 7 bases. V shed 4 bases and J 9 bases; nucleotides not matched to a gene: 17. Germline-derived CDR1 and CDR2 are MDHEN and SYDVKM. The CDR3 runs to 16 residues. In DNA form, the CDR3 reads TGTGCCAGCAGTTCTAACAGGGGCCCTCTATTCGGATCCCAGTACTTC. It translates to CASSSNRGPLFGSQYF.

The rearrangement uses TRBV29-1 and TRBJ2-1, with 8 positions matching TRBD1. Germline CDR1 and CDR2: SQVTM and ANQGSEA. CDR3 size: 11 residues. V trimming: 6 bases; J trimming: 8 bases; junction bases outside the gene matches: 3. CDR3: CSVDRGHEQFF. Here the CDR3 DNA reads TGCAGCGTCGACAGGGGACATGAGCAGTTCTTC.

The gene calls are TRBV6-1 and TRBJ2-2, with D possibly called TRBD1 or TRBD2 (7 bases each). Trimming stripped 2 bases from V and 1 base from J, with 17 bases between. CDR1 and CDR2 from the germline V gene are MNHNS and SASEGT. The CDR3 contains 18 residues. The CDR3 DNA sequence: TGTGCCAGCAGTGAAAGGGCCAGGGGGGGCCTGAACACCGGGGAGCTGTTTTTT. The encoded protein is CASSERARGGLNTGELFF.

V is TRBV28 and J is TRBJ2-6, with D unclear. Germline CDR1 and CDR2: MDHEN and SYDVKM. Trimming cost V 5 bases and J 0 bases, with 14 bases left between them. The CDR3 has 17 amino acids. The CDR3 sequence: CASSPSWLSSGANVLTF. The CDR3 nucleotides are TGTGCCAGCAGTCCCTCCTGGCTGAGCTCTGGGGCCAACGTCCTGACTTTC.

The chain recombines TRBV27 with TRBJ2-1; 8 positions agree with TRBD1. The CDR3 is 15 amino acids. The V gene's germline CDR1 is MNHEY and CDR2 SMNVEV (reference sequence). Trimming at V came to 2 bases and at J to 5 bases, leaving 5 bases not matched to a gene. CDR3 in amino acids: CASSLMDRADNEQFF. CDR3 nucleotides: TGTGCCAGCAGTTTAATGGACAGGGCGGACAATGAGCAGTTCTTC.

This sequence joins TRBV27 and TRBJ2-3; 8 nucleotides align to TRBD1. CDR1 and CDR2 (germline): MNHEY, SMNVEV (reference sequence). The J segment lost 1 base and the V segment lost 6 bases, leaving 9 bases of the junction unmatched. The CDR3 extends over 16 amino acids. As DNA, the CDR3 is TGTGCCAGCAGCCTTATCGGGGGACAGGGCACAGATACGCAGTATTTT. Protein product: CASSLIGGQGTDTQYF.

The chain is built from TRBV28 and TRBJ1-2, with D hard to call. With 2 bases removed from V and 3 bases from J, the gap between germline ends came to 7 bases. CDR1 is MDHEN, CDR2 SYDVKM, per germline. The CDR3 sequence is 13 residues long. As DNA, the CDR3 is TGTGCCAGCAGTTTAGTGGGTTACTATGGCTACACCTTC. It encodes CASSLVGYYGYTF.

The chain has TRBV5-1 and TRBJ2-2; no firm D call. Trimming shortened V by 0 bases and J by 3 bases, and 9 bases separated the two germline ends. Per the germline V gene, CDR1 is SGHRS and CDR2 is YFSETQ. The length of the CDR3 is 15 residues. CDR3 amino acids: CASSLAWSDTGELFF. The CDR3 nucleotides are TGCGCCAGCAGCTTGGCCTGGTCAGACACCGGGGAGCTGTTTTTT.

The CDR3, as DNA: TGTGCCAGCAGCATGGGCCCCGGGGAAAAACTGTTTTTT. Its protein is CASSMGPGEKLFF. The V and J genes are TRBV9 and TRBJ1-4; D not certain. V lost 4 bases and J lost 8, with 12 bases in between. The V gene's germline CDR1 is SGDLS and CDR2 YYNGEE. This CDR3 has 13 amino acids.

The chain recombines TRBV5-1 with TRBJ2-7, with 7 bases aligning to TRBD2. Per germline, CDR1 SGHRS and CDR2 YFSETQ. V gave up 0 bases and J gave up 0 bases; unmatched junction bases: 3. This CDR3 region has 15 residues. The CDR3 loop reads CASSLGGSSSYEQYF. CDR3 in DNA: TGCGCCAGCAGCTTGGGCGGGAGTAGCTCCTACGAGCAGTACTTC.

The chain couples TRBV6-1 to TRBJ1-1, with unresolved D. This CDR3 spans 16 amino acids. The V gene's germline CDR1 is MNHNS and CDR2 SASEGT. V gave up 1 base and J gave up 3 bases, with 15 bases separating them. The CDR3 coding sequence is TGTGCCAGCAGTGAAGAGGGAACAGAATTTTACACTGAAGCTTTCTTT. This encodes CASSEEGTEFYTEAFF.

The gene calls are TRBV28 and TRBJ2-1, with D possibly being TRBD2 (5 bases). CDR1 is MDHEN, CDR2 SYDVKM, per germline. The CDR3 is made up of 16 amino acids. Trimming pared 6 bases from V and 0 bases from J, leaving 15 bases between. The CDR3 nucleotides are TGTGCCAGCAGCCACAAGCGGTACAGCTCCTACAATGAGCAGTTCTTC. Its protein is CASSHKRYSSYNEQFF.

The chain recombines TRBV19 with TRBJ1-2; D is perhaps TRBD1 (6 bases). V lost 7 bases to trimming and J lost 3 bases, with 18 bases between them. CDR1 is LNHDA, CDR2 SQIVND, per germline (reference sequence). This CDR3 spans 15 amino acids. The chain's CDR3 is CASKDRETGHYGYTF. In DNA, the CDR3 is TGTGCCAGTAAGGACAGAGAAACAGGGCACTATGGCTACACCTTC.

V is TRBV4-1 and J is TRBJ2-1; no clear D gene. The CDR3 is 13 residues long. Germline CDR1 and CDR2: MGHRA and YSYEKL. Trimming left V 0 bases short and J 7 bases short, with 7 bases between. The DNA for the CDR3 is TGCGCCAGCAGCCAAGATTGGTTTAATGAGCAGTTCTTC. Encoded protein: CASSQDWFNEQFF.

This clone has only one observation. The chain recombines TRBV7-3 with TRBJ2-2; D is possibly TRBD1 (6 bases). Germline CDR1 reads SGHTA; CDR2 reads FQGTGA. This CDR3 contains 16 residues. V was pared by 1 base and J by 0 bases, with 9 bases between. In nucleotides, the CDR3 is TGTGCCAGCAGCTTAATGGCAGGGGCGAACACCGGGGAGCTGTTTTTT. Amino acid sequence: CASSLMAGANTGELFF. Filled out from reference TRBV7-3 and TRBJ2-2, the complete variable domain reads GAGVSQTPSNKVTEKGKYVELRCDPISGHTALYWYRQSLGQGPEFLIYFQGTGAADDSGLPNDRFFAVRPEGSVSTLKIQRTERGDSAVYLCASSLMAGANTGELFFGEGSRLTVL.

CDR3 protein: CASSVQDNQPQHF. CDR3 in DNA: TGTGCCAGCAGCGTACAAGATAATCAGCCCCAGCATTTT. The chain employs TRBV9 and TRBJ1-5, with no clear D. Germline V gene data show CDR1 as SGDLS and CDR2 as YYNGEE. The CDR3 runs to 13 residues. Trimming cost V 1 base and J 4 bases, with 6 bases left between them.

This chain joins TRBV6-1 and TRBJ2-4; D unclear. Trimming stripped 1 base from V and 10 bases from J, with 5 bases between. This CDR3 is 11 amino acids long. The germline gives CDR1 MNHNS, CDR2 SASEGT. This CDR3 reads CASSEGRIQYF. The CDR3 DNA follows: TGTGCCAGCAGTGAAGGGAGAATTCAGTACTTC.

This clone was observed once. The chain employs TRBV19 and TRBJ1-2; weak D call: TRBD1 (5 bases). Germline assignment: CDR1 LNHDA and CDR2 SQIVND (reference sequence). CDR3 length: 14 residues. V lost 4 bases to trimming and J lost 0 bases, with 9 bases between them. CDR3 residues: CASSTQGANYGYTF. Here the CDR3 DNA reads TGTGCCAGTAGTACGCAGGGAGCTAACTATGGCTACACCTTC.